This entry concerns a single T cell receptor beta chain. The TCRbeta library incorporated unique molecular identifiers. Each CDR3 protein is one row after TCRdb ran MiXCR on the PCR reads. The table includes 150,000 to 200,000 distinct CDR3 sequences, about 6.4% detected once. The data were obtained in a study of T-cell reconstitution after alpha-beta-depleted transplantation in children. This sample comprised PBMCs from the stem cell graft donor, obtained from the stem cell graft. This sequence originates from a human donor who donated a stem cell graft to a child with Wiskott-Aldrich syndrome.

The CDR3 DNA is TGCAGCGTTGTCGGGGGCGCGTCCTACAATGAGCAGTTCTTC. Its protein is CSVVGGASYNEQFF. The chain links TRBV29-1 to TRBJ2-5, with D perhaps being TRBD1 or TRBD2 (6 bases each). TRBJ2-1 matches the DNA end more closely, so the J call is doubtful. The germline V gene encodes CDR1 SQVTM and CDR2 ANQGSEA. The length of the CDR3 is 14 residues.